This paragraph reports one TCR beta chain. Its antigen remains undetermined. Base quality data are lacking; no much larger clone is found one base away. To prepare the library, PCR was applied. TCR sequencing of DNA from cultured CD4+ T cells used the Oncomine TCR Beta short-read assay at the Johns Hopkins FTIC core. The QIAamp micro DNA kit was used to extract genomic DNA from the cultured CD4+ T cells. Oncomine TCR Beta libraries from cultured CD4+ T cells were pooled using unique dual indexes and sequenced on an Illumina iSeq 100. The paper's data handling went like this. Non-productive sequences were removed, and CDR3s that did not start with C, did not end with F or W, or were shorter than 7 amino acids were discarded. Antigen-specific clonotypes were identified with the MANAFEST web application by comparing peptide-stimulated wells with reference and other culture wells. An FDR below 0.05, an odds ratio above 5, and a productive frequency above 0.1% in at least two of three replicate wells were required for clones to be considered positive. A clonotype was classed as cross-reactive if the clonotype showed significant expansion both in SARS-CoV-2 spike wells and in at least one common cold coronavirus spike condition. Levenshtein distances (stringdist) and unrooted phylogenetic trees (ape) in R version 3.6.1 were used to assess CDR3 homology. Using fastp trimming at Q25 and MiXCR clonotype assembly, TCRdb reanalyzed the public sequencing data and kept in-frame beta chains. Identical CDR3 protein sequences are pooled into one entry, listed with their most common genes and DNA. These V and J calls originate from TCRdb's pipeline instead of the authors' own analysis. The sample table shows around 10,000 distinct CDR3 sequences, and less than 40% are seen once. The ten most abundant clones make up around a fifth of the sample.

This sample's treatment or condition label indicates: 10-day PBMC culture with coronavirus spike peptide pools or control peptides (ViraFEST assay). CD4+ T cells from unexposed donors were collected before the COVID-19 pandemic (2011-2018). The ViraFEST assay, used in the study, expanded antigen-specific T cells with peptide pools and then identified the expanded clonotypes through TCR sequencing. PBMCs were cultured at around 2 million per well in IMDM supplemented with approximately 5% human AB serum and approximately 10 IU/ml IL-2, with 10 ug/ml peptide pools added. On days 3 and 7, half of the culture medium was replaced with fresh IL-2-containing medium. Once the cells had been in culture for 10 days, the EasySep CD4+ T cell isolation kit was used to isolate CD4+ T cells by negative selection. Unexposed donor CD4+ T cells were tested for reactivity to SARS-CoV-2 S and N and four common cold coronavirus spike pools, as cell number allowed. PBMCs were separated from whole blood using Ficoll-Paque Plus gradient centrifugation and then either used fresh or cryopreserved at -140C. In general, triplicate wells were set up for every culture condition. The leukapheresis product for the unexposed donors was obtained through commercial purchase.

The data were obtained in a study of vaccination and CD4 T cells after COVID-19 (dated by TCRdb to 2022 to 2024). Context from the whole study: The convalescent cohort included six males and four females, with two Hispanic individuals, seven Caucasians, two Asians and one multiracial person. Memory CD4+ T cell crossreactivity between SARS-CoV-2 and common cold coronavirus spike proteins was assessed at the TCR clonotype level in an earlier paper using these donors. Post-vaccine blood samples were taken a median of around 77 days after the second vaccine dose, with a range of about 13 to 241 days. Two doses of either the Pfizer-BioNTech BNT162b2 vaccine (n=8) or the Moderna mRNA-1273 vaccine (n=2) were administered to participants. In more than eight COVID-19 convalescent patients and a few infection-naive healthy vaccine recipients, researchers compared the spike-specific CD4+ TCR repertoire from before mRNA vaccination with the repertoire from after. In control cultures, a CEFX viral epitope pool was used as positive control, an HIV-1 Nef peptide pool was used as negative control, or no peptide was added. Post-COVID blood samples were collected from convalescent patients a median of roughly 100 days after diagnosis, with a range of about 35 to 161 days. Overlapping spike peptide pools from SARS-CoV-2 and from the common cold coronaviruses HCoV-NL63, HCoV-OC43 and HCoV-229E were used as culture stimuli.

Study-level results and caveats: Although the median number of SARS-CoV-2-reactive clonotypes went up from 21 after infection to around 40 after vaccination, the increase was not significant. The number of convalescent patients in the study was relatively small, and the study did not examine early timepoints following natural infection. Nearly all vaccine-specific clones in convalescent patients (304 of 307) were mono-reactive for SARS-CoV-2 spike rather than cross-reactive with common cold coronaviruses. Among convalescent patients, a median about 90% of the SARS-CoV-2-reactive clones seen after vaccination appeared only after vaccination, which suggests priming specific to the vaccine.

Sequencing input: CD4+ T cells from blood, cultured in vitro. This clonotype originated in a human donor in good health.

CDR3 reads: CSARDRVHSQPQHF. The DNA sequence follows: TGCAGTGCTAGAGATCGAGTTCATTCTCAGCCCCAGCATTTT. This chain is built from TRBV20-1 and TRBJ1-5; no D segment can be confidently identified. The CDR3 goes from the cysteine to the phenylalanine over 14 residues. Only the CDR3 region is kept as DNA, spanning 42 bases read in frame from base 1. V and J lose 0 bases and 6 bases, and a span of 12 bases separates them. Taken from the germline V gene (reference sequence), the CDR1 and CDR2 loops are DFQATT and SNEGSKA.